The text below deals with one T cell receptor beta chain. The data belong to a study of blood T cell repertoires in COVID-19. Germline V gene data show CDR1 as KGHSH and CDR2 as LQKENI. Trimming removed 4 bases from V and 3 bases from J; junction bases left unmatched: 7. The CDR3 totals 17 residues. Produced via immunoSEQ multiplex PCR; TCRdb's table is partial and in-frame only. The repertoire consists of about 13,000 clones, with 70% to 90% occurring once and the leading ten covering roughly 47%. Sequencing was done on a sample of peripheral blood. The V call is TRBV18, the J call TRBJ2-2; TRBD2 matches 11 bases. This TCR was sampled from a man aged 80 or over with acute or convalescent COVID-19. The CDR3 loop is CASSRTTSGSDTGELFF. For the CDR3, the DNA is TGTGCCAGCTCACGCACTACTAGCGGGAGTGACACCGGGGAGCTGTTTTTT.